This T cell receptor (beta chain) was identified during a study of blood T cell repertoires in COVID-19. Looking at the study overall: Italy, Spain and the United States were the sources of the convalescent and acute COVID-19 samples. Nucleic acid was either cDNA or gDNA, and it came from T cells, B-cell-depleted T cells, or PBMCs.

CDR1 and CDR2 from the germline V gene are MNHEY and SVGEGT. This CDR3 contains 13 residues. V was cut by 2 bases and J by 0 bases, with 4 bases left in between. This table comes from immunoSEQ multiplex PCR, and its TCRdb copy is limited to in-frame clones, with some not included. Of 15,000 to 20,000 clones in the sample, roughly 91% were seen once. The TCR comes from a human donor in a cohort sampled during active COVID-19. Sequencing was done on a sample of peripheral blood. This chain uses TRBV6-2 or TRBV6-3 with TRBJ1-2; no clear D. The CDR3 bases are TGTGCCAGCAGTTACCCCGCTAACTATGGCTACACCTTC. Translation gives CASSYPANYGYTF.